The rows below give T cell receptor beta chains drawn from one sample of a study of cytomegalovirus exposure and HLA in healthy donors. Sequencing used immunoSEQ multiplex PCR; TCRdb keeps in-frame clones, though not all of them. The sample table includes around 130,000 clones. Sequenced: PBMCs. The receptors derive from a woman between 40 and 50 years old in good health and CMV-seronegative. Both conserved end residues are part of each CDR3. The D gene is left open where the match is weak.

CDR3 protein: CASFPGGAASSYNSPLHF
CDR3 DNA: TGTGCCAGTTTTCCCGGAGGGGCCGCTAGCTCCTATAATTCACCCCTCCACTTT
V gene: TRBV19
D gene: .
J gene: TRBJ1-6

CDR3 protein: CAISRGDYNSPLHF
CDR3 DNA: TGTGCCATATCGCGGGGCGATTATAATTCACCCCTCCACTTT
V gene: TRBV10-3
D gene: .
J gene: TRBJ1-6

CDR3 protein: CTSSREVVEGTEAFF
CDR3 DNA: TGCACCAGCAGCCGTGAAGTCGTGGAGGGCACTGAAGCTTTCTTT
V gene: TRBV1
D gene: .
J gene: TRBJ1-1

CDR3 protein: CASSPDGGTYEKLFF
CDR3 DNA: TGTGCCAGCAGCCCGGACGGGGGGACGTATGAAAAACTGTTTTTT
V gene: TRBV5-4
D gene: .
J gene: TRBJ1-4

CDR3 protein: CASSSTGGEETQYF
CDR3 DNA: TGTGCCAGCAGTTCCACAGGGGGCGAGGAGACCCAGTACTTC
V gene: TRBV11-3
D gene: TRBD1
J gene: TRBJ2-5

CDR3 protein: CASRENREGSSNQPQHF
CDR3 DNA: TGTGCCAGCAGGGAAAACAGGGAGGGCTCTAGCAATCAGCCCCAGCATTTT
V gene: TRBV6-1
D gene: .
J gene: TRBJ1-5

CDR3 protein: CASSGWASGGRETQYF
CDR3 DNA: TGTGCCAGCAGCGGGTGGGCTAGCGGGGGTCGAGAGACCCAGTACTTC
V gene: TRBV11-2
D gene: TRBD2
J gene: TRBJ2-5

CDR3 protein: CASSEGTRVGTDTQYF
CDR3 DNA: TGTGCCAGCAGCGAGGGGACTCGCGTGGGCACAGATACGCAGTATTTT
V gene: TRBV11-3
D gene: .
J gene: TRBJ2-3

CDR3 protein: CAQRAGGYNEQFF
CDR3 DNA: TGTGCCCAACGGGCGGGGGGGTACAATGAGCAGTTCTTC
V gene: TRBV5-5
D gene: TRBD2
J gene: TRBJ2-1

CDR3 protein: CASSRVGTEDEKLFF
CDR3 DNA: TGCGCCAGCAGCCGGGTGGGGACAGAAGATGAAAAACTGTTTTTT
V gene: TRBV5-1
D gene: TRBD1
J gene: TRBJ1-4

CDR3 protein: CASRSMGAISYEQYF
CDR3 DNA: TGTGCCAGCAGGTCTATGGGGGCTATTTCCTACGAGCAGTACTTC
V gene: TRBV5-4
D gene: .
J gene: TRBJ2-7

CDR3 protein: CASSFRDRDDYGYTF
CDR3 DNA: TGTGCCAGCAGCTTCCGGGACAGGGACGACTATGGCTACACCTTC
V gene: TRBV7-2
D gene: TRBD1
J gene: TRBJ1-2

CDR3 protein: CASSDGDQEAFF
CDR3 DNA: TGTGCCAGCAGTGATGGAGACCAAGAAGCTTTCTTT
V gene: TRBV2
D gene: .
J gene: TRBJ1-1

CDR3 protein: CASSQGVSTDTQYF
CDR3 DNA: TGTGCCAGTAGCCAAGGGGTTTCCACAGATACGCAGTATTTT
V gene: TRBV19
D gene: .
J gene: TRBJ2-3

CDR3 protein: CASSVGTDLKDTQYF
CDR3 DNA: TGCGCCAGCAGTGTTGGGACAGACCTCAAAGATACGCAGTATTTT
V gene: TRBV10-1
D gene: TRBD1
J gene: TRBJ2-3

CDR3 protein: CASSVGDLAGGLSSSYEQYF
CDR3 DNA: TGTGCCAGCAGCGTAGGGGATCTAGCGGGGGGGCTTTCGAGCTCCTACGAGCAGTACTTC
V gene: TRBV9
D gene: TRBD2
J gene: TRBJ2-7

CDR3 protein: CASSKGGGDTGELFF
CDR3 DNA: TGTGCCAGCAGCAAGGGCGGGGGGGACACCGGGGAGCTGTTTTTT
V gene: TRBV5-4
D gene: TRBD2
J gene: TRBJ2-2

CDR3 protein: CASSGGTSGGARGNEQFF
CDR3 DNA: TGCGCCAGCAGCGGAGGAACTAGCGGGGGGGCCCGTGGCAATGAGCAGTTCTTC
V gene: TRBV10-1
D gene: TRBD2
J gene: TRBJ2-1

CDR3 protein: CASSTISSPLHF
CDR3 DNA: TGTGCCAGCAGTACAATCAGTTCACCCCTCCACTTT
V gene: TRBV6-6
D gene: .
J gene: TRBJ1-6

CDR3 protein: CASSKGLAGIYDEQFF
CDR3 DNA: TGTGCCAGCAGCAAGGGACTAGCGGGAATATACGATGAGCAGTTCTTC
V gene: TRBV11-3
D gene: TRBD2
J gene: TRBJ2-1

CDR3 protein: CASSPGGFSTEAFF
CDR3 DNA: TGTGCCAGCAGCCCGGGGGGGTTCAGCACTGAAGCTTTCTTT
V gene: TRBV7-9
D gene: .
J gene: TRBJ1-1

CDR3 protein: CASSKGRGASYNEQFF
CDR3 DNA: TGTGCCAGCAGTAAGGGGCGGGGGGCCTCCTACAATGAGCAGTTCTTC
V gene: TRBV7-8
D gene: TRBD2
J gene: TRBJ2-1

CDR3 protein: CASSTHRGRGGYTF
CDR3 DNA: TGTGCCAGCAGTACACACAGGGGGCGGGGTGGCTACACCTTC
V gene: TRBV28
D gene: TRBD1
J gene: TRBJ1-2

CDR3 protein: CASSRRQGAYSPLHF
CDR3 DNA: TGTGCCAGCAGCCGAAGACAGGGGGCATATTCACCCCTCCACTTT
V gene: TRBV28
D gene: TRBD1
J gene: TRBJ1-6

CDR3 protein: CALGFSDTQYF
CDR3 DNA: TGTGCCCTCGGGTTTAGCGATACGCAGTATTTT
V gene: TRBV28
D gene: .
J gene: TRBJ2-3

CDR3 protein: CAISRTGERGNQPQHF
CDR3 DNA: TGTGCCATCAGCCGGACAGGGGAAAGGGGCAATCAGCCCCAGCATTTT
V gene: TRBV10-3
D gene: TRBD1
J gene: TRBJ1-5

CDR3 protein: CASSLGLPNTDTQYF
CDR3 DNA: TGTGCCAGCAGCTTAGGACTACCCAACACAGATACGCAGTATTTT
V gene: TRBV11-3
D gene: .
J gene: TRBJ2-3

CDR3 protein: CASSLSSGARTDTQYF
CDR3 DNA: TGTGCCAGCAGCTTAAGTTCAGGGGCTCGCACAGATACGCAGTATTTT
V gene: TRBV7-9
D gene: .
J gene: TRBJ2-3

CDR3 protein: CASSTILQGRLGYTF
CDR3 DNA: TGTGCCAGCAGCACGATTCTTCAGGGAAGGCTTGGCTACACCTTC
V gene: TRBV7-2
D gene: .
J gene: TRBJ1-2

CDR3 protein: CASSQETGPYEQYF
CDR3 DNA: TGCGCCAGCAGCCAAGAGACAGGGCCCTACGAGCAGTACTTC
V gene: TRBV4-3
D gene: TRBD1
J gene: TRBJ2-7

CDR3 protein: CASTLREGGNEQFF
CDR3 DNA: TGTGCCAGCACCTTACGTGAGGGGGGGAATGAGCAGTTCTTC
V gene: TRBV6-5
D gene: .
J gene: TRBJ2-1

CDR3 protein: CASSPSPFNYGYTF
CDR3 DNA: TGTGCCAGCAGCCCGAGCCCATTCAACTATGGCTACACCTTC
V gene: TRBV7-3
D gene: .
J gene: TRBJ1-2

CDR3 protein: CASGSGDSGSYNEQFF
CDR3 DNA: TGTGCCAGCGGTAGTGGAGATAGCGGTTCCTACAATGAGCAGTTCTTC
V gene: TRBV11-1
D gene: .
J gene: TRBJ2-1

CDR3 protein: CASSSRTGADSPLHF
CDR3 DNA: TGTGCCAGCAGCTCCCGGACAGGGGCGGATTCACCCCTCCACTTT
V gene: TRBV7-2
D gene: TRBD1
J gene: TRBJ1-6

CDR3 protein: CASSDGIAGPPDTQYF
CDR3 DNA: TGTGCCAGCAGTGACGGAATAGCGGGTCCCCCAGATACGCAGTATTTT
V gene: TRBV6-4
D gene: TRBD2
J gene: TRBJ2-3

CDR3 protein: CASSPQSGDTLEAFF
CDR3 DNA: TGCGCCAGCAGCCCCCAAAGCGGGGATACATTGGAGGCTTTCTTT
V gene: TRBV4-3
D gene: .
J gene: TRBJ1-1

CDR3 protein: CASSHLASGGVRTQYF
CDR3 DNA: TGTGCCAGCAGCCATCTGGCTAGCGGGGGGGTTCGGACCCAGTACTTC
V gene: TRBV6-6
D gene: TRBD2
J gene: TRBJ2-5

CDR3 protein: CASSWERGANTDTQYF
CDR3 DNA: TGTGCCAGCAGCTGGGAGCGGGGGGCGAACACAGATACGCAGTATTTT
V gene: TRBV9
D gene: TRBD2
J gene: TRBJ2-3